One and the same sample provided the 21 T cell receptor beta chains below, sequenced in a study of blood T cell repertoires in COVID-19 (dated by TCRdb to the early 2020s). Libraries were built with the immunoSEQ multiplex PCR assay. The table comes from immuneACCESS by way of TCRdb, which keeps in-frame sequences with V and J called. Part of the clones is missing from these tables; in studies checked, under half for an unresolved V gene and the rest for unknown reasons. The sample table shows 250,000 to 350,000 clones, and about 93% are seen once. Of the sample, around 1.1% falls within the top ten clones. Sequencing was carried out using PBMCs or T cells enriched from blood (not recorded which). All receptors derive from a woman in her thirties who had recovered from COVID-19.

This chain uses TRBV2 with TRBJ2-5; 12 nucleotides line up with TRBD2. The CDR3 covers 16 residues. J lost 1 base, V lost 6 bases, and 6 bases had no gene match. Germline V lookup: CDR1 SNHLY, CDR2 FYNNEI. The CDR3 coding sequence is TGTGCCAGCAGCATGCTAGCGGGAGGGCCCCAAGAGACCCAGTACTTC. Amino acids: CASSMLAGGPQETQYF.

V usage is TRBV7-2 and J usage is TRBJ2-1, with a weak D call TRBD1 (6 bases). The germline V gene has CDR1 SGHTA and CDR2 FQGNSA. The CDR3 has 15 amino acids. V was pared by 3 bases and J by 9 bases, with 18 bases between. CDR3 sequence (DNA): TGTGCCAGCAGCTTCCTCAACAGGGCCTTGGGTGAGCAGTTCTTC. This codes for CASSFLNRALGEQFF.

This rearrangement joins TRBV5-6 to TRBJ2-1; TRBD1 aligns across 7 bases. Germline CDR1 reads SGHDT; CDR2 reads YYEEEE. With V trimmed by 3 bases and J by 4 bases, 7 bases remained unmatched. This CDR3 has 15 amino acids. Here the CDR3 DNA reads TGTGCCAGCAGCTCTGGGACAGCGACTTACAATGAGCAGTTCTTC. This translates into CASSSGTATYNEQFF.

This chain uses TRBV27 with TRBJ2-1; D is uncertain. The CDR3 sequence is 13 residues long. The germline V gene encodes CDR1 MNHEY and CDR2 SMNVEV (reference sequence). Between the trimmed V and J ends, which lost 3 bases and 4 bases, there was a span of 7 bases. The CDR3 reads CASSFRVYNEQFF. In DNA form, the CDR3 reads TGTGCCAGCAGTTTCCGGGTTTACAATGAGCAGTTCTTC.

This clone was seen once. The V and J genes are TRBV5-1 and TRBJ2-3; the match to TRBD2 covers 11 bases. The CDR3 sequence is 15 residues long. V dropped 3 bases and J dropped 3; count of bases not matched to a gene: 3. Germline CDR1 reads SGHRS; CDR2 reads YFSETQ. This CDR3 reads CASSSTSGRTDTQYF. CDR3 sequence (DNA): TGCGCCAGCAGCTCCACTAGCGGGAGAACAGATACGCAGTATTTT.

V usage is TRBV28 and J usage is TRBJ1-5; D might be TRBD1 (6 bases). The germline V gene has CDR1 MDHEN and CDR2 SYDVKM. V was trimmed by 6 bases and J by 1 base, leaving 19 bases between them. This CDR3 has 17 amino acids. CDR3 DNA: TGTGCCAGCAGGTCCCGGGACACTTTCAAAAGCAATCAGCCCCAGCATTTT. It codes for CASRSRDTFKSNQPQHF.

Here the CDR3 reads CASSPDRGPTEAFF. CDR3 DNA sequence: TGCGCCAGCAGCCCGGACAGGGGGCCCACTGAAGCTTTCTTT. The chain has TRBV5-1 and TRBJ1-1; 11 nucleotides line up with TRBD1. CDR1 and CDR2 from the germline V gene are SGHRS and YFSETQ. V trimming: 4 bases; J trimming: 4 bases; junction bases outside the gene matches: 3. This CDR3 is 14 amino acids long.

V is TRBV5-1 and J is TRBJ2-1; possibly TRBD2 for D (6 bases). Germline V gene lookup returns CDR1 SGHRS and CDR2 YFSETQ. V was trimmed by 1 base and J by 0 bases, leaving 17 bases between them. This CDR3 comprises 18 residues. The CDR3 spells CASSLSAVAGSSYNEQFF. CDR3 bases: TGCGCCAGCAGCTTGTCGGCGGTCGCGGGATCCTCCTACAATGAGCAGTTCTTC. The whole variable domain, filled in from reference TRBV5-1 and TRBJ2-1, reads KAGVTQTPRYLIKTRGQQVTLSCSPISGHRSVSWYQQTPGQGLQFLFEYFSETQRNKGNFPGRFSGRQFSNSRSEMNVSTLELGDSALYLCASSLSAVAGSSYNEQFFGPGTRLTVL.

The V gene is TRBV18, the J gene TRBJ1-4, with a tentative D call TRBD1 (6 bases). Germline lookup yields CDR1 KGHSH and CDR2 LQKENI. The V end lost 6 bases, the J end lost 5 bases, and 10 bases lay between the germline ends. The CDR3 has 13 residues. CDR3 bases: TGTGCCAGCTCCCAAGGACAGAATGAAAAACTGTTTTTT. It specifies CASSQGQNEKLFF. Full variable domain (remainder filled in from reference TRBV18 and TRBJ1-4): NAGVMQNPRHLVRRRGQEARLRCSPMKGHSHVYWYRQLPEEGLKFMVYLQKENIIDESGMPKERFSAEFPKEGPSILRIQQVVRGDSAAYFCASSQGQNEKLFFGSGTQLSVL.

This sequence joins TRBV2 and TRBJ1-3; D is possibly TRBD1 (5 bases). CDR3 length: 14 residues. Trimming removed 2 bases at V and 4 bases at J, with 9 bases between. CDR1 and CDR2 (germline): SNHLY, FYNNEI. The CDR3, as DNA: TGTGCCAGCAGTGAAAACAGGTCAGGAAACACCATATATTTT. Encoded protein: CASSENRSGNTIYF. Full variable domain (remainder filled in from reference TRBV2 and TRBJ1-3): EPEVTQTPSHQVTQMGQEVILRCVPISNHLYFYWYRQILGQKVEFLVSFYNNEISEKSEIFDDQFSVERPDGSNFTLKIRSTKLEDSAMYFCASSENRSGNTIYFGEGSWLTVV.

The rearrangement joins TRBV5-1 to TRBJ1-5; D unclear. The CDR3 totals 14 residues. V was pared by 0 bases and J by 5 bases, with 9 bases between. Germline CDR1 reads SGHRS; CDR2 reads YFSETQ. DNA for the CDR3: TGCGCCAGCAGCTTGGAGCTGGGCGATCAGCCCCAGCATTTT. Translated: CASSLELGDQPQHF.

J is TRBJ2-5 and V is TRBV21-1; the table assigns TRBD1, which was not confirmed against the DNA. TRBV21-1 is noted as a pseudogene. The CDR3 totals 14 residues. The CDR3 region has the DNA TGTGCCAGCAGCAAACAGGTTCTCCAAGAGACCCAGTACTTC. Its protein is CASSKQVLQETQYF.

V gene TRBV28 combines with J gene TRBJ2-7; D might be TRBD1 (7 bases). The CDR3 is made up of 13 amino acids. In germline, CDR1 is MDHEN, CDR2 SYDVKM. The germline V and J ends were trimmed by 7 bases and 0 bases, with 10 bases remaining between them. The CDR3 DNA reads TGTGCCAGCACAGGGGGGAGCTCCTACGAGCAGTACTTC. Protein: CASTGGSSYEQYF.

The chain recombines TRBV5-1 with TRBJ1-1; D unresolved. The CDR3 has 14 residues. The V gene lost 7 bases and the J gene lost 10 bases, with 23 bases spanning the gap. The V gene's germline CDR1 is SGHRS and CDR2 YFSETQ. The CDR3, as DNA: TGCGCCAGCGCGTCTTCCCTACGGGGAAGTCGAGCTTTCTTT. As protein: CASASSLRGSRAFF.

The chain carries TRBV7-8 and TRBJ2-1; TRBD1 matches 7 bases. This CDR3 has 16 amino acids. After removal of 3 bases from V and 1 base from J, the junction contained 6 bases not matched to a gene. CDR1 is SGHVS and CDR2 is FQNEAQ in the germline V gene. CDR3 protein: CASSFGQANSYNEQFF. The CDR3 DNA sequence: TGTGCCAGCAGCTTTGGACAGGCCAATTCCTACAATGAGCAGTTCTTC.

The chain combines TRBV14 with TRBJ1-4; 7 nucleotides match TRBD1. The CDR3 has 15 residues. Trimming removed 4 bases from V and 4 bases from J; junction bases left unmatched: 6. CDR1 and CDR2 from the germline V gene are SGHDN and FVKESK. CDR3 bases: TGTGCCAGCAGCCGCAGACAGGGCTTTAATGAAAAACTGTTTTTT. Its protein is CASSRRQGFNEKLFF. The variable domain in full, with the rest retrieved from reference TRBV14 and TRBJ1-4, is EAGVTQFPSHSVIEKGQTVTLRCDPISGHDNLYWYRRVMGKEIKFLLHFVKESKQDESGMPNNRFLAERTGGTYSTLKVQPAELEDSGVYFCASSRRQGFNEKLFFGSGTQLSVL.

The chain employs TRBV7-9 and TRBJ1-3; D unresolved. Germline CDR1 is SEHNR and CDR2 is FQNEAQ (reference sequence). The germline V and J ends were trimmed by 5 bases and 0 bases, with 14 bases remaining between them. The CDR3 loop spans 16 amino acids. DNA of the CDR3: TGTGCCAGCAGCCGAGGAACGTTGAGCTCTGGAAACACCATATATTTT. It encodes CASSRGTLSSGNTIYF.

V gene TRBV7-9 combines with J gene TRBJ1-2; D is possibly TRBD1 (5 bases). Germline V gene lookup returns CDR1 SEHNR and CDR2 FQNEAQ (reference sequence). V lost 5 bases and J 7 bases, leaving 20 bases between the germline ends. This CDR3 contains 15 residues. The CDR3 DNA reads as TGTGCCAGCAGCCCCCAGGGACCTCCAGCGGGTGGCTACACCTTC. Translated, it gives CASSPQGPPAGGYTF.

The rearrangement joins TRBV7-8 to TRBJ1-6; the match to TRBD1 covers 7 bases. Trimming at V came to 5 bases and at J to 7 bases, leaving 8 bases not matched to a gene. This CDR3 has 15 amino acids. The germline CDR1 and CDR2 sequences are SGHVS and FQNEAQ. CDR3 sequence (DNA): TGTGCCAGCAGCCCATTGGGACAGAGAAATTCACCCCTCCACTTT. This gives the protein CASSPLGQRNSPLHF.

The chain combines TRBV18 with TRBJ2-5, with 7 bases identical to TRBD2. This CDR3 has 16 residues. J lost 5 bases, V lost 3 bases, and 12 bases had no gene match. Germline assignment: CDR1 KGHSH and CDR2 LQKENI. Here the CDR3 DNA reads TGTGCCAGCTCACCCTCTTTCGAGGGGAGGGTGGAGACCCAGTACTTC. As protein: CASSPSFEGRVETQYF.

The rearrangement uses TRBV5-5 and TRBJ1-1; D unclear. The CDR3 has 13 residues. Germline V lookup: CDR1 SGHKS, CDR2 YYEKEE (reference sequence). V lost 4 bases and J 2 bases, leaving 9 bases between the germline ends. The CDR3 sequence is CASSRTSNTEAFF. CDR3 bases: TGTGCCAGCAGCCGGACTTCTAACACTGAAGCTTTCTTT. The full variable domain, rest sourced from reference TRBV5-5 and TRBJ1-1, is DAGVTQSPTHLIKTRGQQVTLRCSPISGHKSVSWYQQVLGQGPQFIFQYYEKEERGRGNFPDRFSARQFPNYSSELNVNALLLGDSALYLCASSRTSNTEAFFGQGTRLTVV.